This T cell receptor beta chain was identified in a study of blood T cell repertoires in COVID-19 (dated by TCRdb to 2018 to 2020). As for the study more broadly: Samples covering the acute and convalescent phases of COVID-19 were provided by collaborators in the United States, Italy and Spain. The material from the prospective study consisted of cDNA or gDNA derived from T cells, B-cell-depleted T cells, or PBMCs. Deeply sampled blood TCRbeta repertoires from subjects exposed to, actively infected with, or recovered from COVID-19 were included in the dataset. The repertoires were released in a freely available public database meant as a resource for research on the immune response to SARS-CoV-2. The samples were drawn from two sources: the first 160 participants of the ongoing ImmuneRACE study, and 950 to 1,500 subjects contributed by 6 global collaborators. A de-identified subject ID, COVID-19 status, age in years and sex were almost always included in the sample metadata. Where available, HLA class I and class II types were obtained from metadata supplied by the sample provider rather than from assay-based typing. General study outcomes and caveats: Clinical and demographic metadata were provided uncurated, with the amount varying by source and participant.

Turning to this clone: No antigen is known for it. No base quality information exists; no much larger clone differs at one position.

Relative to germline, V is 4 bases shorter and J is 5 bases shorter, with 10 bases between their ends. The CDR3 measures 13 amino acids from cysteine to phenylalanine. Only the CDR3 part of the read is kept: 39 bases, read in frame from the first base. CDR1 and CDR2, per the germline V gene, are SGDLS and YYNGEE. Participants in the prospective study were aged 18 to 89 years, lived in 20 to 30 United States geographic areas, and enrolled through a virtual design. In the prospective study, cohorts were assigned on the basis of participant-reported clinical history obtained from a screening survey and a study questionnaire. In the prospective study, whole blood, serum and a nasopharyngeal or oropharyngeal swab were collected from each participant by mobile phlebotomists. Over a roughly 2-month period, participants in the prospective study had the option of providing additional blood draws and questionnaires. Prospective study blood samples were shipped either frozen or at room temperature before DNA extraction.

TCRbeta CDR3 regions were amplified from genomic DNA using the immunoSEQ Assay, a bias-controlled multiplex PCR. On the study's bioinformatics: The number of nucleated cells in each sample was estimated by amplification of reference gene primers within the assay. To quantify the absolute abundance of each unique TCRbeta CDR3 rearrangement, sequence reads were collapsed and filtered. For each sample, productive Simpson clonality was calculated as the square root of Simpson's diversity index over productive rearrangements. TCRdb holds this immuneACCESS table with in-frame rearrangements only. Some clones are missing; in checked studies, unresolved V genes explain under half, and the rest has no known cause. The V and J calls and clone size are taken from that table; D and trimming were inferred from the DNA. The sample table records under 500,000 clones; about 85% of these occur just once. The ten largest clones take up around 1.8% of the sample.

The chain employs TRBV9 and TRBJ2-1; a weak D assignment points to TRBD2 (6 bases agree). The sample consisted of PBMCs or T cells enriched from blood (not recorded which). The origin of this receptor is a woman under 30 with acute COVID-19. The DNA reads as follows: TGTGCCAGCAGCTGGGACTTAAACAATGAGCAGTTCTTC. Translation gives CASSWDLNNEQFF.